This T cell receptor (beta chain) was recorded in a study of T cell responses to AZD1222 COVID-19 vaccine. The germline V gene encodes CDR1 GTSNPN and CDR2 SVGIG (reference sequence). The CDR3 loop spans 14 amino acids. The germline V and J ends were trimmed by 0 bases and 5 bases, with 11 bases remaining between them. Some clones are missing from TCRdb's copy, which holds only in-frame ones; the method was immunoSEQ multiplex PCR. The repertoire has 110,000 to 150,000 clones, about nine tenths of them found once; the top ten carry 3.4%. The chain carries TRBV30 and TRBJ1-5; D is ambiguous. The origin of this receptor is an adult in good health. Sequenced here: peripheral blood, sampled on day 0 of AZD1222 vaccination. The CDR3 here is CAWSVGSGHQPQHF. The DNA for the CDR3 is TGTGCCTGGAGTGTAGGTTCCGGGCATCAGCCCCAGCATTTT.